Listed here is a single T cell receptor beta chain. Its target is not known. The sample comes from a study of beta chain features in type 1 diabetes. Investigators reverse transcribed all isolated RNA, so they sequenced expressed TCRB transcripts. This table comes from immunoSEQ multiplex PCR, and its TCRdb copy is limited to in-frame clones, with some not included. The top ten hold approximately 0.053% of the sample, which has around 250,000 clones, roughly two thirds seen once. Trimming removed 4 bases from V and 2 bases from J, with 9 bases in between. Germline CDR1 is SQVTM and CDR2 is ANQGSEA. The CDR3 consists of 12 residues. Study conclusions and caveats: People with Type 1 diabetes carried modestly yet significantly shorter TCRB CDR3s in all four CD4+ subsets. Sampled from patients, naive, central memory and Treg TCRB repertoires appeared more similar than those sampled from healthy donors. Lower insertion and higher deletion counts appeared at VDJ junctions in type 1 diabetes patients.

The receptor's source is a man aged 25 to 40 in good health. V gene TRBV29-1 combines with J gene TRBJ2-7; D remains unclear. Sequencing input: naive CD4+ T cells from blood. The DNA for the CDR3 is TGCAGCGTTGCGGAGCAGACCTACGAGCAGTACTTC. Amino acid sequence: CSVAEQTYEQYF.